Below are 3 T cell receptor beta chains sequenced from a single sample in a study of patients and donors after allogeneic stem cell transplantation. TCRdb analysed the RT-PCR reads with MiXCR anew, one entry per CDR3 protein. The table records 150,000 to 200,000 distinct CDR3 sequences, approximately 28% of them present only once. Sample: blood, either unsorted or a sorted T cell fraction (not recorded which). The receptors shown here come from a human donor who was either an allogeneic HSCT recipient or a stem cell or donor lymphocyte infusion donor (not recorded which). It is not recorded whose cells these are; they may come from a transplant donor.

The chain joins TRBV29-1 to TRBJ2-1; 9 nucleotides line up with TRBD1. CDR1 SQVTM and CDR2 ANQGSEA come from the germline V gene. Unmatched junction bases numbered 10, after V lost 6 bases and J lost 4 bases. This CDR3 region has 15 residues. Here the CDR3 reads CSVVPSGTGYNEQFF. Written as DNA, the CDR3 is TGCAGCGTCGTACCTTCCGGGACAGGGTACAATGAGCAGTTCTTC.

This clonotype has more than one count but fewer than ten. This rearrangement joins TRBV20-1 to TRBJ2-1; D is unclear. The V end lost 5 bases, the J end lost 7 bases, and 6 bases lay between the germline ends. The CDR3 consists of 10 residues. Germline assignment: CDR1 DFQATT and CDR2 SNEGSKA (reference sequence). The CDR3 nucleotides read TGCAGTGCTCCGAATAATGAGCAGTTCTTC. It is translated as CSAPNNEQFF.

This chain joins TRBV10-3 and TRBJ2-3; no firm D call. Germline assignment: CDR1 ENHRY and CDR2 SYGVKD. This CDR3 region has 14 residues. The V gene lost 7 bases and the J gene lost 1 base, with 12 bases spanning the gap. The CDR3 spells CAITPSGGTDTQYF. The CDR3, as DNA: TGTGCCATCACCCCCAGTGGGGGCACAGATACGCAGTATTTT.